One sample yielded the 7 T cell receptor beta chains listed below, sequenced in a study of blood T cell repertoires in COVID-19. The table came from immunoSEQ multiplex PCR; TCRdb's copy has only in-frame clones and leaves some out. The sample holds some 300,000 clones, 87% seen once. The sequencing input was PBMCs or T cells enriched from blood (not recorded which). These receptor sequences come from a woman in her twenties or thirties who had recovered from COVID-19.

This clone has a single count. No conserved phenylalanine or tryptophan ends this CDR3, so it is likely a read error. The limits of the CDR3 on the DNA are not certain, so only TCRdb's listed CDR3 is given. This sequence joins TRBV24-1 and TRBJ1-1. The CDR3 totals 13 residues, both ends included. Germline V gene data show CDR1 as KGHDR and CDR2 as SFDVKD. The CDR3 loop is CATRALMRKPTSI.

Here the CDR3 reads CASTDRYQPQHF. The CDR3 coding sequence is TGTGCCAGCACCGACAGGTATCAGCCCCAGCATTTT. This rearrangement joins TRBV28 to TRBJ1-5, with D tentatively TRBD1 (6 bases). The CDR3 length is 12 residues. Germline-derived CDR1 and CDR2 are MDHEN and SYDVKM. V was shortened by 7 bases and J by 5 bases, with 9 bases between the two germline ends.

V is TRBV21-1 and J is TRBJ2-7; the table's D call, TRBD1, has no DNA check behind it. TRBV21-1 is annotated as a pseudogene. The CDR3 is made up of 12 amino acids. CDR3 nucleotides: TGTGCCAGCAGGCAGGGGGTATACGAGCAGTACTTC. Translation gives CASRQGVYEQYF.

CDR3 amino acids: CASRGDRRSFYEQYF. Written as DNA, the CDR3 is TGTGCCAGCAGGGGAGACAGGAGATCCTTCTACGAGCAGTACTTC. The V gene is TRBV28, the J gene TRBJ2-7; a possible D gene is TRBD1 (6 bases). The CDR3 spans 15 residues. CDR1 and CDR2 from the germline V gene are MDHEN and SYDVKM. Trimming cost V 6 bases and J 3 bases, with 18 bases left between them. Complete variable domain (other parts from reference TRBV28 and TRBJ2-7): DVKVTQSSRYLVKRTGEKVFLECVQDMDHENMFWYRQDPGLGLRLIYFSYDVKMKEKGDIPEGYSVSREKKERFSLILESASTNQTSMYLCASRGDRRSFYEQYFGPGTRLTVT.

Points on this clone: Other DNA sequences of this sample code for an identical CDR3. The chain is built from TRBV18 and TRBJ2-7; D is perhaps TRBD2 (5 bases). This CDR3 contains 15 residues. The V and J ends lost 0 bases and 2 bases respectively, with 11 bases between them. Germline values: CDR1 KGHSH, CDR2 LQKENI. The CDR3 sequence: CASSPPGLSTYEQYF. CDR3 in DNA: TGTGCCAGCTCACCACCCGGACTTTCAACCTACGAGCAGTACTTC.

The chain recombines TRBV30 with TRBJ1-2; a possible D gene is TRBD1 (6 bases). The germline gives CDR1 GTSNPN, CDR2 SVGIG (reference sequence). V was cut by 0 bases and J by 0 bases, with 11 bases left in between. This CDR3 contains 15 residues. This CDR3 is CAWSVPWTANYGYTF. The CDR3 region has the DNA TGTGCCTGGAGTGTACCATGGACAGCTAACTATGGCTACACCTTC.

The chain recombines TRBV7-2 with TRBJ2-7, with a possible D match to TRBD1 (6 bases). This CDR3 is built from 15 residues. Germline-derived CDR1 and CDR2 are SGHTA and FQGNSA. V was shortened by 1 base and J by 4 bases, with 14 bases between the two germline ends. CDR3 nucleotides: TGTGCCAGCAGCTTAGGTTCAGGGGAAATGTACGAGCAGTACTTC. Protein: CASSLGSGEMYEQYF.